This T cell receptor (beta chain) derives from a study of blood T cell repertoires in COVID-19. The CDR3 runs 11 residues. Unmatched junction bases numbered 2, after V lost 3 bases and J lost 9 bases. Germline V gene data show CDR1 as SGHTS and CDR2 as YDEGEE. Profiling relied on immunoSEQ multiplex PCR, and the TCRdb table lists in-frame clones only, not all of them. The sample has approximately 210,000 clones, over 80% seen once. The clonotype comes from a woman in her sixties or seventies with active or convalescent COVID-19. Sequenced input: peripheral blood. This chain uses TRBV5-8 with TRBJ2-5; 7 bases are a match to TRBD1. The CDR3 spells CASSSQGAQYF. The CDR3 region has the DNA TGTGCCAGCAGCTCGCAGGGGGCCCAGTACTTC. The full variable domain, its missing parts supplied by reference TRBV5-8 and TRBJ2-5, is EAGVTQSPTHLIKTRGQQATLRCSPISGHTSVYWYQQALGLGLQFLLWYDEGEERNRGNFPPRFSGRQFPNYSSELNVNALELEDSALYLCASSSQGAQYFGPGTRLLVL.